This T cell receptor beta chain is from a study of T-cell reconstitution after alpha-beta-depleted transplantation in children. Study outcomes and limitations: T-cell numbers and diversity one year post-transplant derived largely from freshly generated T cells. Surviving recipient T cells and thymic progenitors produced the high day-60 TCRbeta diversity seen in some patients. About two months after transplant, alpha-beta T cells reportedly came from several hundred expanded graft clones.

The library targeted TCRbeta and was prepared with unique molecular identifiers. Each CDR3 protein is one row after TCRdb ran MiXCR on the PCR reads. The sample lists about 590,000 distinct CDR3 sequences; 10% to 15% were seen once. Details on this clonotype: The antigen remains unidentified.

The ends were cut back, 3 bases at V and 8 bases at J, with 14 bases in the middle. Germline assignment: CDR1 LGHNA and CDR2 YNFKEQ. The CDR3 runs to 15 residues. The sequencing here drew on PBMCs, mostly from graft donor cells, taken 360 days after TCRalphabeta/CD19-depleted stem cell transplant. This receptor was taken from a male patient younger than 18 who had a stem cell transplant for acute myeloid leukemia, so the T cells may come from the graft donor. The genes are TRBV4-2 and TRBJ1-6; D might be TRBD1 (5 bases). CDR3 sequence (DNA): TGTGCCAGCAGCCACGGGACGTCTGACGATTCACCCCTCCACTTT. Its translation is CASSHGTSDDSPLHF.